This is a list of T cell receptor beta chains from one sample in a study of T cells in Graves' hyperthyroidism and ophthalmopathy. Via MiXCR, TCRdb re-called the multiplex PCR reads, giving one row per CDR3 protein. The repertoire holds about 480,000 distinct CDR3 sequences, less than 25% seen once, with 11% in the top ten. The source material was blood. Receptors were obtained from a woman aged 25 to 39 with Graves' ophthalmopathy. The CDR3 runs from the conserved cysteine through the conserved F or W. D genes are given only for firm matches. Clone size, where shown, is once, few, many, or a class for clones that have expanded.

CDR3	DNA	size	V	D	J
CASSQDPAGVSYEQYF	TGCGCCAGCAGCCAAGATCCAGCGGGGGTGTCCTACGAGCAGTACTTC	many	TRBV4-3	TRBD2	TRBJ2-7
CASSLDRQPQHF	TGTGCCAGCAGCTTAGATCGTCAGCCCCAGCATTTT	.	TRBV7-9	.	TRBJ1-5
CASSQEGSGLYGYTF	TGCGCCAGCAGCCAAGAGGGGTCAGGCCTCTATGGCTACACCTTC	.	TRBV4-1	.	TRBJ1-2
CATSDSGHQETQYF	TGTGCCACCAGTGATTCTGGACACCAAGAGACCCAGTACTTC	many	TRBV24-1	.	TRBJ2-5
CASSATGQGALQYF	TGTGCCAGCAGCGCCACGGGACAGGGGGCCTTGCAGTACTTC	many	TRBV9	TRBD1	TRBJ2-7
CSVGDRQPQHF	TGCAGCGTGGGGGACCGTCAGCCCCAGCATTTT	.	TRBV29-1	.	TRBJ1-5
CASSSVTSHSYEQYF	TGTGCCAGCAGTTCCGTGACTAGCCACTCCTACGAGCAGTACTTC	.	TRBV12-3/TRBV12-4	TRBD2	TRBJ2-7
CASSDIAKNIQYF	TGTGCCAGCAGCGACATAGCCAAAAACATTCAGTACTTC	many	TRBV6-2/TRBV6-3	.	TRBJ2-4
CASSLGTGISPLHF	TGTGCCAGCTCACTCGGGACAGGGATTTCACCCCTCCACTTT	.	TRBV18	TRBD1	TRBJ1-6
CASSLGDRLSYEQYF	TGTGCCAGCAGCTTAGGGGACAGACTCTCCTACGAGCAGTACTTC	.	TRBV7-2	TRBD1	TRBJ2-7